These T cell receptor beta chains were read from a single sample in a study of T cell changes during pregnancy in multiple sclerosis. Repertoires were generated with immunoSEQ multiplex PCR, while TCRdb's copy carries only in-frame clones and drops some. The table lists under 130,000 clones, approximately 90% of them singletons. Sequencing used peripheral blood, obtained after pregnancy. The receptor source for this set is a female donor with multiple sclerosis, enrolled in a pregnancy study. CDR3s include the opening cysteine and the closing phenylalanine or tryptophan. Each record gives: V gene, J gene, clone size, D gene, CDR3 DNA, CDR3 protein. The D gene is left open where the match is weak. The size field is filled for only some rows; it gives once, few, many or a size class.

TRBV11-2	TRBJ1-5	NA	TRBD1	TGTGCCAGCAGCTGGGGACAGGAGTATCAGCCCCAGCATTTT	CASSWGQEYQPQHF
TRBV2	TRBJ1-6	few	NA	TGTGCCAGCAATCACAGGACAGCCTATAATTCACCCCTCCACTTT	CASNHRTAYNSPLHF
TRBV29-1	TRBJ2-1	NA	TRBD2	TGCAGCGGATTTTCGGCGGGAGGCTACAATGAGCAGTTCTTC	CSGFSAGGYNEQFF
TRBV6-4	TRBJ2-1	NA	TRBD1	TGTGCCAGCAGTGCAGGGGGCAATGAGCAGTTCTTC	CASSAGGNEQFF
TRBV14	TRBJ2-7	NA	TRBD1	TGTGCCAGCAGCCTAATACCGGGACAGCCGCCTTACGAGCAGTACTTC	CASSLIPGQPPYEQYF
TRBV6-5	TRBJ2-1	NA	NA	TGTGCCAGCAGTTACTCGGGACAAACTGGCAATGAGCAGTTCTTC	CASSYSGQTGNEQFF
TRBV6-1	TRBJ1-2	NA	NA	TGTGCCAGTGCGCCGCTACAGGGCGGGAGCTATGGCTACACCTTC	CASAPLQGGSYGYTF
TRBV7-3	TRBJ2-3	NA	TRBD2	TGTGCCAGCAGCTTAGCTTTATCAAGCGGGGCTACAGATACGCAGTATTTT	CASSLALSSGATDTQYF
TRBV11-3	TRBJ1-4	NA	NA	TGTGCCAGCAGCCTGGGAGTGAACCCTCCCCTAGAGGGTGAAAAACTGTTTTTT	CASSLGVNPPLEGEKLFF
TRBV27	TRBJ2-7	NA	NA	TGTGCCAGCAGTTTATTGTCCGGGGGAAACTCCTACGAGCAGTACTTC	CASSLLSGGNSYEQYF
TRBV6-5	TRBJ2-7	NA	NA	TGTGCCAGCAGTTACGGTCCAGTCTCCTACGAGCAGTACTTC	CASSYGPVSYEQYF
TRBV11-2	TRBJ2-5	NA	TRBD1	TGTGCCAGCAGCACGGTCCGGGACAGACAGGAGACCCAGTACTTC	CASSTVRDRQETQYF
TRBV9	TRBJ1-5	few	TRBD1	TGTGCCAGCAGCGTAGGTTCAGGGGGACATCAGCCCCAGCATTTT	CASSVGSGGHQPQHF
TRBV5-1	TRBJ1-1	NA	TRBD1	TGCGCCAGCAGCTTATACAGGGGGTACGGAAGAAGGGACACTGAAGCTTTCTTT	CASSLYRGYGRRDTEAFF
TRBV13	TRBJ2-1	NA	TRBD2	TGTGCCAGCAGCTTTGGTGGGCGGGGGGCAAGTTACAATGAGCAGTTCTTC	CASSFGGRGASYNEQFF
TRBV4-2	TRBJ2-7	NA	NA	TGTGCCAGCAGCCACGAGACTGGAGTCTCCTACGAGCAGTACTTC	CASSHETGVSYEQYF
TRBV6-1	TRBJ1-1	NA	TRBD1	TGTGCCAGCAGCTACAGGGGCCCTAACACTGAAGCTTTCTTT	CASSYRGPNTEAFF
TRBV30	TRBJ1-5	few	NA	TGTGCCTGGAGTGTACGGGGGGGCAATCAGCCCCAGCATTTT	CAWSVRGGNQPQHF
TRBV2	TRBJ1-2	NA	NA	TGTGCCAGCAGTAACCAGGGGATGGATGGCTACACCTTC	CASSNQGMDGYTF
TRBV5-1	TRBJ1-2	few	NA	TGCGCCAGCAGCTTATTAGGGCAGGGGCATGGCTACACCTTC	CASSLLGQGHGYTF
TRBV14	TRBJ2-1	NA	NA	TGTGCCAGCAGCCAAGTGGAGGTAGGCTACCTCAATGAGCAGTTCTTC	CASSQVEVGYLNEQFF
TRBV6-1	TRBJ2-1	NA	NA	TGTGCCAGCAGTGAAAGGGGGAGCTCCTACAATGAGCAGTTCTTC	CASSERGSSYNEQFF
TRBV11-2	TRBJ1-4	NA	NA	TGTGCCAGCAGCTTAGTAACAGGTGCTAATGAAAAACTGTTTTTT	CASSLVTGANEKLFF
TRBV15	TRBJ2-2	NA	NA	TGTGCCACCAGCAGAGAATTGGCAGCCTGGGCGACCGGGGAGCTGTTTTTT	CATSRELAAWATGELFF
TRBV4-1	TRBJ2-7	NA	NA	TGCGCCAGCAGCCTACAAGGACAAGCCTACGAGCAGTACTTC	CASSLQGQAYEQYF
TRBV6-1	TRBJ2-5	NA	NA	TGTGCCAGCAGTGAAGGGGCAGGGCAAGAGACCCAGTACTTC	CASSEGAGQETQYF
TRBV7-2	TRBJ1-2	NA	TRBD1	TGTGCCAGCAGCTTAGAAGGGACAGGGCGATCTGGCTACACCTTC	CASSLEGTGRSGYTF
TRBV6-6	TRBJ1-1	NA	NA	TGTGCCAGCAGTCCAGGGCACACTGAAGCTTTCTTT	CASSPGHTEAFF
TRBV19	TRBJ1-5	NA	NA	TGTGCCAGTATGGGGCAGCTCAATCAGCCCCAGCATTTT	CASMGQLNQPQHF
TRBV5-4	TRBJ2-7	NA	NA	TGTGCCAGCAGCTTGGGCCCACAGGGCGAGCAGTACTTC	CASSLGPQGEQYF
TRBV6-4	TRBJ2-1	NA	TRBD1	TGTGCCAGCAGTGAAGAATCACAGGGGTCCAATGAGCAGTTCTTC	CASSEESQGSNEQFF
TRBV13	TRBJ2-3	NA	TRBD2	TGTGCGATAGCGGGGGGGCCAGATACGCAGTATTTT	CAIAGGPDTQYF
TRBV5-1	TRBJ2-3	NA	TRBD2	TGCGCCAGCAGTGGGCCGGGACTAGCGGGGATAGATACGCAGTATTTT	CASSGPGLAGIDTQYF
TRBV4-1	TRBJ2-1	NA	NA	TGCGCCAGCAGCCAAGAGGTTGGACAGTTCTCCTACAATGAGCAGTTCTTC	CASSQEVGQFSYNEQFF